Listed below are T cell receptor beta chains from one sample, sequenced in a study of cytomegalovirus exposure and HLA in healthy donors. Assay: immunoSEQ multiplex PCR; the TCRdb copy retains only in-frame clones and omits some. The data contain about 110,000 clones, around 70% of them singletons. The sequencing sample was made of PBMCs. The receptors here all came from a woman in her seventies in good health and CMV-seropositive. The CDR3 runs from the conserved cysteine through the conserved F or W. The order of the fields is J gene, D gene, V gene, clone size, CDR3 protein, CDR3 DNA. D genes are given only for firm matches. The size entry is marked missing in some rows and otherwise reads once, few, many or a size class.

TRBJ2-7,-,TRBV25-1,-,CASRFGTKAYEQYF,TGTGCCAGCAGATTCGGGACAAAAGCCTACGAGCAGTACTTC
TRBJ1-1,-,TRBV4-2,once,CASSPTGNTEAFF,TGTGCCAGCAGCCCGACAGGGAACACTGAAGCTTTCTTT
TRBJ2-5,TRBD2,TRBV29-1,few,CSASDGLAGGKETQYF,TGCAGCGCCTCAGATGGGTTAGCGGGGGGCAAAGAGACCCAGTACTTC
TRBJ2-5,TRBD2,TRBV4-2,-,CASSEEEAGGYQETQYF,TGTGCAAGCAGCGAAGAGGAGGCGGGGGGGTACCAAGAGACCCAGTACTTC
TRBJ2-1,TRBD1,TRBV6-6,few,CASSRGQGAYNEQFF,TGTGCCAGCAGCCGCGGACAGGGTGCCTACAATGAGCAGTTCTTC
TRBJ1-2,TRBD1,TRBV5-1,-,CASSLSPDRGVDGYTF,TGCGCCAGCAGCTTGAGCCCGGACAGGGGAGTTGATGGCTACACCTTC
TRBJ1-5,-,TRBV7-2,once,CASSLAMGGRVGNQPQHF,TGTGCCAGCAGCTTAGCGATGGGGGGAAGGGTGGGCAATCAGCCCCAGCATTTT
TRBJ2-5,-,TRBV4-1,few,CASSQDRDSVYEQYF,TGCGCCAGCAGCCAAGATCGCGACAGTGTTTATGAGCAGTACTTC
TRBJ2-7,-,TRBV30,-,CAWSGGVSYEQYF,TGTGCCTGGAGTGGGGGGGTGTCGTACGAGCAGTACTTC
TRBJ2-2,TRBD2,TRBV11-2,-,CASSSLRTSGASGELFF,TGTGCCAGCAGCTCCCTGAGGACTAGCGGGGCATCCGGGGAGCTGTTTTTT
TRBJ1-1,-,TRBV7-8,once,CASSLQKILNTEAFF,TGTGCCAGCAGCTTACAGAAGATTCTGAACACTGAAGCTTTCTTT
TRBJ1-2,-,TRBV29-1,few,CSVDAGGYTF,TGCAGCGTTGATGCGGGTGGCTACACCTTC
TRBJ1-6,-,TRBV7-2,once,CASSILGGTVSPLHF,TGTGCCAGCAGCATCCTGGGGGGAACAGTTTCACCCCTCCACTTT
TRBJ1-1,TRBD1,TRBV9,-,CASSKTGGSKNTEAFF,TGTGCCAGCAGCAAAACAGGGGGCTCGAAGAACACTGAAGCTTTCTTT
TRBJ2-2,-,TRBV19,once,CARLGAPGTGELFF,TGTGCCAGACTTGGGGCGCCGGGCACCGGGGAGCTGTTTTTT
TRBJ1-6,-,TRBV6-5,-,CASKSSYNSPLHF,TGTGCCAGCAAGAGCTCCTATAATTCACCCCTCCACTTT
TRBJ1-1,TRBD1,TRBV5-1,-,CASSQGQGAGTEAFF,TGCGCCAGCAGCCAGGGACAGGGGGCGGGCACTGAAGCTTTCTTT
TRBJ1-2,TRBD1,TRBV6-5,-,CASSPDRGGRGYTF,TGTGCCAGCAGCCCGGACAGGGGGGGTCGCGGCTACACCTTC
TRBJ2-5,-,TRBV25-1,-,CASSEAPLETQYF,TGTGCCAGCAGTGAAGCGCCCCTGGAGACCCAGTACTTC
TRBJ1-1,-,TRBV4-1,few,CASSQGGQSTEAFF,TGTGCCAGCAGCCAAGGGGGGCAGAGCACTGAAGCTTTCTTT
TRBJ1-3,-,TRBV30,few,CAWSVPGVGRNTIYF,TGTGCCTGGAGTGTACCGGGGGTAGGGAGAAACACCATATATTTT
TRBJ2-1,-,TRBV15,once,CATSRVMQGSYNEQFF,TGTGCCACCAGCAGAGTCATGCAGGGGTCCTACAATGAGCAGTTCTTC
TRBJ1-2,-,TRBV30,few,CAWSATGYTNYGYTF,TGTGCCTGGAGTGCAACAGGCTATACTAACTATGGCTACACCTTC
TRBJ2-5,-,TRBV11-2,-,CASSSTGIRGETQYF,TGTGCCAGCAGCTCCACAGGGATTCGAGGAGAGACCCAGTACTTC
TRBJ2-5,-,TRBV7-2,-,CASSLGQIQETQYF,TGTGCCAGCAGCCTAGGACAGATTCAAGAGACCCAGTACTTC
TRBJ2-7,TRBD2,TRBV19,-,CASSKTSGGRYYEQYF,TGTGCCAGTAGTAAAACTAGCGGGGGACGATACTACGAGCAGTACTTC
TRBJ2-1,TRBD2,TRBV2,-,CASSEDAGVYNEQFF,TGTGCCAGCAGTGAAGACGCGGGGGTCTACAATGAGCAGTTCTTC
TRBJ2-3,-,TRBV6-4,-,CASSRTFTDTQYF,TGTGCCAGCAGCCGTACATTCACAGATACGCAGTATTTT
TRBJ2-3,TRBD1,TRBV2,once,CASSRTGITDTQYF,TGTGCCAGCAGTCGGACAGGGATCACAGATACGCAGTATTTT
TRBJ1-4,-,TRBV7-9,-,CASSPTTNEKLFF,TGTGCCAGCAGCCCCACAACTAATGAAAAACTGTTTTTT
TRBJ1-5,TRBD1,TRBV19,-,CASTLDRVNNQPQHF,TGTGCCAGTACCCTAGACAGGGTTAACAATCAGCCCCAGCATTTT
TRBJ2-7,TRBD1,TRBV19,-,CAGTGGRYEQYF,TGTGCCGGGACAGGGGGCCGGTACGAGCAGTACTTC
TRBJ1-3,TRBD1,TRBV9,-,CASSEPGTGSAGNTIYF,TGTGCCAGCAGCGAGCCTGGGACAGGGTCGGCTGGAAACACCATATATTTT
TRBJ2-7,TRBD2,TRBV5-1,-,CASKTGTSGALNYEQYF,TGCGCCAGCAAGACCGGGACTAGCGGGGCCCTTAACTACGAGCAGTACTTC
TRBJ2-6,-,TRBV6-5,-,CATKGGVSGANVLTF,TGTGCCACAAAAGGGGGGGTCTCTGGGGCCAACGTCCTGACTTTC
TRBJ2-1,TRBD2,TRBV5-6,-,CASSLFSGGAGEQFF,TGTGCCAGCAGCCTCTTTAGCGGGGGGGCGGGTGAGCAGTTCTTC
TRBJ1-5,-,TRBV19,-,CASSTHRGQPQHF,TGTGCCAGTAGTACCCACAGAGGGCAGCCCCAGCATTTT
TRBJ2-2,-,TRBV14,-,CASSQPGHQNTGELFF,TGTGCCAGCAGCCAACCGGGACACCAGAACACCGGGGAGCTGTTTTTT
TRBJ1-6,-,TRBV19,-,CASSIAPGATNSPLHF,TGTGCCAGTAGTATAGCCCCGGGAGCGACTAATTCACCCCTCCACTTT
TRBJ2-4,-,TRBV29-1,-,CSVEDTSRILAKNIQYF,TGCAGCGTTGAAGATACCAGTCGAATTCTAGCCAAAAACATTCAGTACTTC
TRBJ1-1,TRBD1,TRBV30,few,CAWSPGTEYTEAFF,TGTGCCTGGAGTCCGGGGACAGAATACACTGAAGCTTTCTTT
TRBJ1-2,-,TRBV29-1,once,CSAEPRPGANYGYTF,TGCAGCGCCGAACCTAGACCCGGGGCTAACTATGGCTACACCTTC
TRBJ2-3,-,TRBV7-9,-,CASSHTDTQYF,TGTGCCAGCAGTCACACAGATACGCAGTATTTT
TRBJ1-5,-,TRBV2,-,CASTGAYSNQPQHF,TGTGCCAGCACAGGGGCCTATAGCAATCAGCCCCAGCATTTT
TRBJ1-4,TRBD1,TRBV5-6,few,CASSGRQGDEKLFF,TGTGCCAGCAGCGGACGACAGGGGGACGAAAAACTGTTTTTT
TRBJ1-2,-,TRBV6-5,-,CASSRGEGLGYTF,TGTGCCAGCAGTCGGGGGGAGGGTCTTGGCTACACCTTC